This passage covers 9 T cell receptor beta chains from one sample sequenced in a study of blood T cell repertoires in COVID-19 (dated by TCRdb to 2019 to 2021). Library prep was done by the immunoSEQ multiplex PCR assay. This immuneACCESS table, as held by TCRdb, lists in-frame sequences with V and J called but not all clones. Of the missing ones, under half trace to an unresolved V gene in checked studies; the others have no known cause. The sample has 95,000 to 110,000 clones on record, more than 70% of them singletons. Jointly, the top ten make up more than 4% of the sample. The sequenced sample consisted of peripheral blood. These receptors all stem from a human donor in a cohort sampled during active COVID-19.

This chain connects TRBV19 to TRBJ1-5, with a weak D call TRBD1 (5 bases). Germline V CDR1 and CDR2: LNHDA, SQIVND (reference sequence). The CDR3 consists of 14 residues. V shed 6 bases and J shed 3 bases, with 12 bases lying between them. CDR3 bases: TGTGCCAGTAGCCAACAGGTCTACAATCAGCCCCAGCATTTT. It encodes CASSQQVYNQPQHF. Full variable domain (remainder filled in from reference TRBV19 and TRBJ1-5): DGGITQSPKYLFRKEGQNVTLSCEQNLNHDAMYWYRQDPGQGLRLIYYSQIVNDFQKGDIAEGYSVSREKKESFPLTVTSAQKNPTAFYLCASSQQVYNQPQHFGDGTRLSIL.

This clone occurred a few times. This chain connects TRBV6-1 to TRBJ2-6, with 7 bases identical to TRBD2. V shed 4 bases and J 0 bases; nucleotides not matched to a gene: 12. The CDR3 is made up of 19 amino acids. CDR1 is MNHNS, CDR2 SASEGT, per germline. As DNA, the CDR3 is TGTGCCAGCAGTGTGGGAGGGAGGAACTACAACTCTGGGGCCAACGTCCTGACTTTC. Translating gives CASSVGGRNYNSGANVLTF.

The chain employs TRBV7-3 and TRBJ2-1; 12 bases agree with TRBD2. The germline CDR1 and CDR2 sequences are SGHTA and FQGTGA. This CDR3 has 16 amino acids. The V gene end was trimmed by 1 base and the J gene end by 7 bases; junction bases not matched to a gene: 5. CDR3 in amino acids: CASSLNPGLAGNEQFF. CDR3 sequence (DNA): TGTGCCAGCAGCTTAAATCCGGGACTAGCGGGTAATGAGCAGTTCTTC.

The chain recombines TRBV19 with TRBJ1-4; tentatively, D is TRBD1 (6 bases). The CDR3 covers 17 residues. In germline, CDR1 is LNHDA, CDR2 SQIVND (reference sequence). V gave up 6 bases and J gave up 0 bases, with 17 bases separating them. DNA for the CDR3: TGTGCCAGTAGACCTACAGGGAGAACGACAACTAATGAAAAACTGTTTTTT. Amino acids: CASRPTGRTTTNEKLFF.

V and J are TRBV5-1 and TRBJ1-6, with D possibly matching TRBD1 (6 bases). The germline CDR1 and CDR2 sequences are SGHRS and YFSETQ. The CDR3 totals 14 residues. V was cut by 5 bases and J by 10 bases, with 16 bases left in between. CDR3 protein: CASSAGGPDSPLHF. In nucleotides, the CDR3 is TGCGCCAGCAGTGCGGGGGGGCCCGACTCACCCCTCCACTTT.

The chain combines TRBV2 with TRBJ2-1, with 9 positions matching TRBD1. Germline V gene data show CDR1 as SNHLY and CDR2 as FYNNEI. V lost 5 bases to trimming and J lost 8 bases; unmatched junction nucleotides: 7. CDR3 length: 14 amino acids. As DNA, the CDR3 is TGTGCCAGCAGTACAGGGGGCGGAAACTATGAGCAGTTCTTC. Protein product: CASSTGGGNYEQFF.

This chain links TRBV19 with TRBJ1-3; D is perhaps TRBD1 (5 bases). The CDR3 consists of 16 residues. Germline CDR1 is LNHDA and CDR2 is SQIVND (reference sequence). With 5 bases removed from V and 0 bases from J, the gap between germline ends came to 14 bases. CDR3 amino acids: CASSVEGALSGNTIYF. CDR3 bases: TGTGCCAGTAGTGTGGAAGGGGCTCTCTCTGGAAACACCATATATTTT.

The chain combines TRBV5-4 with TRBJ2-2; 7 bases align to TRBD2. Germline CDR1 and CDR2: SGHNT and YYREEE (reference sequence). This CDR3 has 15 amino acids. J gave up 3 bases and V 0 bases, and 2 bases lay outside the gene matches. CDR3 region: CASSLAGGDTGELFF. Written as DNA, the CDR3 is TGTGCCAGCAGCTTGGCGGGAGGAGACACCGGGGAGCTGTTTTTT. Supplemented by reference TRBV5-4 and TRBJ2-2, the full variable domain reads ETGVTQSPTHLIKTRGQQVTLRCSSQSGHNTVSWYQQALGQGPQFIFQYYREEENGRGNFPPRFSGLQFPNYSSELNVNALELDDSALYLCASSLAGGDTGELFFGEGSRLTVL.

The chain uses TRBV28 and TRBJ1-6; no reliable D call. The germline V gene encodes CDR1 MDHEN and CDR2 SYDVKM. V lost 3 bases and J 9 bases, leaving 15 bases between the germline ends. The CDR3 is 15 residues long. This chain's CDR3 is CASSFSGRLGSPLHF. The CDR3 DNA is TGTGCCAGCAGTTTTAGTGGCAGGTTGGGTTCACCCCTCCACTTT.